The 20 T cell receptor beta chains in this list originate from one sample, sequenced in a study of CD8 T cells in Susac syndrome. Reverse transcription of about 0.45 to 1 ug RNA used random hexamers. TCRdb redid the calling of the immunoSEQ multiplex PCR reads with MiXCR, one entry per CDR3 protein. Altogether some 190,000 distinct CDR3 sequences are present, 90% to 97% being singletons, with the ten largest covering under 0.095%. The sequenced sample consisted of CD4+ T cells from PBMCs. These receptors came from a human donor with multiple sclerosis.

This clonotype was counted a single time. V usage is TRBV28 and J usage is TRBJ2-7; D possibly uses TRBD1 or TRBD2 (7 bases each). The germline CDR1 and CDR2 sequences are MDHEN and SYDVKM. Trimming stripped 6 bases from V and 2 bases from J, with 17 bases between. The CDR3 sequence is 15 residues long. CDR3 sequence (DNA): TGTGCCAGCAGCCAGGGGGGGAAGGGAACCTACGAGCAGTACTTC. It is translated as CASSQGGKGTYEQYF.

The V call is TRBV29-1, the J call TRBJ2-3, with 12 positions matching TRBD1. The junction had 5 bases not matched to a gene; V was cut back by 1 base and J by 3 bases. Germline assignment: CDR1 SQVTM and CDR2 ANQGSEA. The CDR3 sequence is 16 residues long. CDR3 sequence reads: CSVEGGDRGPTDTQYF. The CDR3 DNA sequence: TGCAGCGTTGAAGGCGGGGACAGGGGGCCTACAGATACGCAGTATTTT.

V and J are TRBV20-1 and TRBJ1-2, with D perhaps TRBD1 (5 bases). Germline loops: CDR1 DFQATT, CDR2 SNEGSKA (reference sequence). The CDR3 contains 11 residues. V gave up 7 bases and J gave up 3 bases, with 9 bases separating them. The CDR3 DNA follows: TGCAGTGGGGACGGAGACTATGGCTACACCTTC. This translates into CSGDGDYGYTF.

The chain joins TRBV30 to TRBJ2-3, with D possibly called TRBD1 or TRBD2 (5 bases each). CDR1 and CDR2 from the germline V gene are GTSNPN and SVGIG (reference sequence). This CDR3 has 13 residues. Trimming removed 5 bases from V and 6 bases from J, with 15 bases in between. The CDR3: CAWALSGLDTQYF. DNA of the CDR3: TGTGCCTGGGCCTTATCGGGGCTCGATACGCAGTATTTT.

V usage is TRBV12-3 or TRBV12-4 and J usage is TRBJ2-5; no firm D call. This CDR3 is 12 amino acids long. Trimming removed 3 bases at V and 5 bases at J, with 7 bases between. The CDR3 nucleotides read TGTGCCAGCAGTTTCCCCCCGGAGACCCAGTACTTC. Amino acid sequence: CASSFPPETQYF.

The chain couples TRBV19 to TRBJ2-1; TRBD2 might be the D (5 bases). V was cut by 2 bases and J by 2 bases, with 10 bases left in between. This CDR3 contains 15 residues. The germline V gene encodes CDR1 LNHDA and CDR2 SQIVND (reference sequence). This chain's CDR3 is CASSISGRTYNEQFF. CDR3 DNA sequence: TGTGCCAGTAGTATATCGGGAAGAACCTACAATGAGCAGTTCTTC.

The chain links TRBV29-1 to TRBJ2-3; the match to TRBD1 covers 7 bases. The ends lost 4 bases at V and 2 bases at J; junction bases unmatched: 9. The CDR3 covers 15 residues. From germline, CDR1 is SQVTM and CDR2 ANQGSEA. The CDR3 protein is CSVAPGTDATDTQYF. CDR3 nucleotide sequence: TGCAGCGTTGCTCCTGGGACAGATGCCACAGATACGCAGTATTTT.

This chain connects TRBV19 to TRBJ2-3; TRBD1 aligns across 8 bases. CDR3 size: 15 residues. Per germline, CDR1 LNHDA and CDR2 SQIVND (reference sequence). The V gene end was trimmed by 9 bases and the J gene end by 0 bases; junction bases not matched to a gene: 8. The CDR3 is CASRDRGLSTDTQYF. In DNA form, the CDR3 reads TGTGCCAGCCGAGACAGGGGTTTAAGCACAGATACGCAGTATTTT.

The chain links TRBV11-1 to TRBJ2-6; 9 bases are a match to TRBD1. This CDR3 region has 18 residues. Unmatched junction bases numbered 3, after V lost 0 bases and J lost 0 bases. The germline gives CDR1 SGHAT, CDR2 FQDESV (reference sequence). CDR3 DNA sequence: TGTGCCAGCAGCTTAGCCGGACAGGGGATCTCTGGGGCCAACGTCCTGACTTTC. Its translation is CASSLAGQGISGANVLTF. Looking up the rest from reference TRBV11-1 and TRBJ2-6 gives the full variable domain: EAEVAQSPRYKITEKSQAVAFWCDPISGHATLYWYRQILGQGPELLVQFQDESVVDDSQLPKDRFSAERLKGVDSTLKIQPAELGDSAMYLCASSLAGQGISGANVLTFGAGSRLTVL.

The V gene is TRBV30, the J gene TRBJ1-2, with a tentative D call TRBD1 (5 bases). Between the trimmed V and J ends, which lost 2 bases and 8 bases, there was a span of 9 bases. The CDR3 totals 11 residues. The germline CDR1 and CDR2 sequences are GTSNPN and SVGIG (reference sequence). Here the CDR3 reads CAWSRDRGYTF. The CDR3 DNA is TGTGCCTGGAGTAGGGACCGGGGCTACACCTTC.

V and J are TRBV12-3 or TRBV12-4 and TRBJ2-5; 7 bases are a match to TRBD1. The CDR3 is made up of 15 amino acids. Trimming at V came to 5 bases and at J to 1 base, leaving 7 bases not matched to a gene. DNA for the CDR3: TGTGCCAGCAGTCCCTGGGACAGCTCCCAAGAGACCCAGTACTTC. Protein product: CASSPWDSSQETQYF.

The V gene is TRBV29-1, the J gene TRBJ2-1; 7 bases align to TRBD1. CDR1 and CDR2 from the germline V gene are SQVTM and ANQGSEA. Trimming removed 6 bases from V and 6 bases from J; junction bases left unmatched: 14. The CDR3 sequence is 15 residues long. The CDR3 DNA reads TGCAGCGTGACTACAGGGGTTCAAAGTCTCAATGAGCAGTTCTTC. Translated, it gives CSVTTGVQSLNEQFF.

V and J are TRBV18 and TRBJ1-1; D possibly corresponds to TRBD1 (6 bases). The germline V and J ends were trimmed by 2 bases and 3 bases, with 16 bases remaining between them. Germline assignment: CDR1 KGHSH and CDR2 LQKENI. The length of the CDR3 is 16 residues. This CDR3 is CASSPASAGAHTEAFF. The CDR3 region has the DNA TGTGCCAGCTCACCAGCTTCCGCGGGGGCCCACACTGAAGCTTTCTTT.

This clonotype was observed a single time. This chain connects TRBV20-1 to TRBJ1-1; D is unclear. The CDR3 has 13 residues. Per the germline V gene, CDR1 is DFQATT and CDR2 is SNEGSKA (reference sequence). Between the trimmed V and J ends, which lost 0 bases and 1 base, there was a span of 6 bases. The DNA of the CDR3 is TGCAGTGCTAGAGATACAGCGAACACTGAAGCTTTCTTT. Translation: CSARDTANTEAFF.

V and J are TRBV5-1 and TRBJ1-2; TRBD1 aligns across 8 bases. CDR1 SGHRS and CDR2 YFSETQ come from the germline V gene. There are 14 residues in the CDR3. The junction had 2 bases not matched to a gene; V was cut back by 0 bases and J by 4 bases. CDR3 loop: CASSLGDRIYGYTF. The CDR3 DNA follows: TGCGCCAGCAGCTTGGGGGACAGGATCTATGGCTACACCTTC.

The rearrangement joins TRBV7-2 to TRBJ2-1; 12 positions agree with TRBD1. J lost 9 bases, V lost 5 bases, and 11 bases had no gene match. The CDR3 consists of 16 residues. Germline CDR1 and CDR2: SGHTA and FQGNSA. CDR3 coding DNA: TGTGCCAGCAGCCGGGCCGGGACAGGGGGCGGGAGTGAGCAGTTCTTC. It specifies CASSRAGTGGGSEQFF.

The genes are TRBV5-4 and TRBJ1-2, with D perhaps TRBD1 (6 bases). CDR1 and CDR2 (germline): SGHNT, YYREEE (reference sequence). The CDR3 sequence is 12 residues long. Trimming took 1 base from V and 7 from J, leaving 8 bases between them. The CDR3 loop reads CASSLRGAGYTF. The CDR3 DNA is TGTGCCAGCAGCTTGCGGGGGGCTGGCTACACCTTC.

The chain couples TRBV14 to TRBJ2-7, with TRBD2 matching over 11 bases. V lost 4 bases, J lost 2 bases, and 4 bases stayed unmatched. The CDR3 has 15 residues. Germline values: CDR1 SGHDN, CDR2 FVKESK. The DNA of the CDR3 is TGTGCCAGCAGCCCCCATAGCGGGGGGGCCTACGAGCAGTACTTC. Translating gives CASSPHSGGAYEQYF.

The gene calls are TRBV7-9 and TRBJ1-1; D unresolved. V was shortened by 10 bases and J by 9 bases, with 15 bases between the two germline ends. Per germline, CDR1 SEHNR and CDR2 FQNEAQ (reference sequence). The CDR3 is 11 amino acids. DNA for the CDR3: TGTGCCACCGGCGTGGGATCTCAAGCTTTCTTT. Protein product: CATGVGSQAFF.

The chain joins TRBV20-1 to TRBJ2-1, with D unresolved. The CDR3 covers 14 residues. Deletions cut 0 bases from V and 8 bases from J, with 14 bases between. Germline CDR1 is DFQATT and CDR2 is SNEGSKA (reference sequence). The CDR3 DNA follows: TGCAGTGCTAGAGACCCCTATGGTACGGATGAGCAGTTCTTC. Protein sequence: CSARDPYGTDEQFF.